The source of this T cell receptor beta chain is a study of metastatic and nonmetastatic thyroid tumors (dated by TCRdb to the early 2020s). Describing the broader study: The researchers compared repertoires between peripheral blood samples and tumor or nodule tissue samples from patients with malignant or benign thyroid disease.

Study-wide conclusions, independent of this receptor: TCR beta diversity was reported as significantly higher in malignant tumors than in benign nodules, in both blood and tumor samples.

No treatment had been received by any patient before thyroid surgery. Using T-cell receptor beta sequencing, the researchers looked back retrospectively at clinical samples from patients, gathered between about 2011 and 2019. In the germline V gene, CDR1 corresponds to SGDLS and CDR2 to YYNGEE. The CDR3 runs 13 amino acids, cysteine and phenylalanine included. This entry keeps only the CDR3 DNA: 39 bases, framed from base 1. The germline ends are 7 bases apart after V is trimmed by 2 bases and J by 3 bases. Concerning this clone itself: The specificity of this receptor is unknown. No base-level quality is on record; no much larger clone is a single base apart.

Library method: PCR. Instrument used: Illumina HiSeq 4000. High-throughput sequencing was used to profile the TCR beta-chain CDR3 region of every patient. The study's own analysis went as follows. A classifier to discriminate distant-metastatic papillary thyroid cancer patients was built from CDR3 differences across clinicopathological groups. Repertoire diversity was assessed with the Shannon index, and tumor-blood repertoire similarity with the Morisita-Horn index. In TCRdb, the public reads were trimmed at Q25 with fastp and aligned with MiXCR, with productive beta chains retained. TCRdb, not the original authors, processed these V and J calls. The sample table contains 60,000 or so clones; only one count was recorded for roughly 30% of them. Approximately 16% of the sample goes to the ten largest clones.

The sequence was obtained from a female donor with papillary thyroid cancer or a benign thyroid nodule (not recorded which). Some clones in this sample may be carry-over from other donors' samples. The chain uses TRBV9 and TRBJ2-3; the D gene cannot be named for sure. The sample was blood. Here is the DNA: TGTGCCAGCAGCGTGGGCTCTACAGATACGCAGTATTTT. Translated, this is CASSVGSTDTQYF.